This paragraph reports one T cell receptor (beta chain). Blood got drawn at baseline, again on cycle 4 day 1, and then on cycle 7 day 1. CDR3 length: 15 residues. The ends were cut back, 0 bases at V and 0 bases at J, with 9 bases in the middle. Germline loops: CDR1 LNHDA, CDR2 SQIVND (reference sequence). Generated by immunoSEQ multiplex PCR, the TCRdb table keeps only in-frame clones and is missing some. Among some 100,000 clones listed, 90% were seen once. These data are taken from a study of OX40 agonist ivuxolimab in advanced cancers. Whole-study context: In this trial design, patients received ivuxolimab intravenously at 0.01 to 10 mg/kg every 2 weeks. Every patient in dose escalation had hepatocellular carcinoma, melanoma, renal cell or head and neck cancer.

Sample: CD4+ or CD8+ T cells sorted from blood, taken in a trial of the OX40 agonist ivuxolimab. The receptor was derived from an adult with an advanced solid tumor such as melanoma, head and neck, liver or kidney cancer. This chain links TRBV19 with TRBJ2-7; D call uncertain. Here the CDR3 DNA reads TGTGCCAGTAGTATAGATTGGGCTAGCTCCTACGAGCAGTACTTC. Its protein is CASSIDWASSYEQYF. The full variable domain, with the rest looked up from reference TRBV19 and TRBJ2-7, is DGGITQSPKYLFRKEGQNVTLSCEQNLNHDAMYWYRQDPGQGLRLIYYSQIVNDFQKGDIAEGYSVSREKKESFPLTVTSAQKNPTAFYLCASSIDWASSYEQYFGPGTRLTVT.